The rows below give T cell receptor beta chains drawn from one sample of a study of blood T cell repertoires in COVID-19. The method was immunoSEQ multiplex PCR; TCRdb's version includes in-frame clones alone and lacks a portion of them. The sample holds 25,000 to 30,000 clones, 80% to 90% seen once. The sequencing input was peripheral blood. Receptors originate from a human donor in a cohort sampled during active COVID-19. The conserved cysteine and the conserved F or W are not part of the CDR3 here.

V	J	CDR3
TRBV2	TRBJ1-2	ATSTGANYGYT
TRBV3-1/TRBV3-2	TRBJ2-4	ASSPMASVAKNIQY
TRBV30	TRBJ2-2	AWGPLVAGELF
TRBV6-4	TRBJ1-1	ASSVGAHTEAF
TRBV25-1	TRBJ2-1	ASRPDSYNEQF
TRBV19	TRBJ1-1	ASTPGTGRNTEAF
TRBV6-5	TRBJ1-1	ASRTGNTEAF
TRBV2	TRBJ2-1	ATSRRGWGEQF
TRBV12-3/TRBV12-4	TRBJ1-2	ASSSPSGYGYT
TRBV5-1	TRBJ1-1	ASSSYRGGGTEAF
TRBV5-6	TRBJ2-5	ASSSYRTSGGAQETQY
TRBV9	TRBJ1-3	ASSVEQIYSGNTIY
TRBV10-1	TRBJ2-7	ASSDQRGSEQY
TRBV6-5	TRBJ2-5	ASSYSPGGGKTQY
TRBV7-3	TRBJ1-2	ASSLFATDYGYT
TRBV6-6	TRBJ1-1	ASSPTGGRNTEAF
TRBV19	TRBJ2-4	ASSIGRDRNIQY
TRBV5-6	TRBJ2-3	ASSLAGGNVDTQY
TRBV4-3	TRBJ1-3	ASSRTGGPGNTIY
TRBV5-1	TRBJ1-1	ASSLLPGQKNTEAF
TRBV12-3/TRBV12-4	TRBJ1-1	ASLAGNTEAF
TRBV30	TRBJ1-2	ACGTGVIYGYT
TRBV10-1	TRBJ1-4	ASSDPQVNEKLF